The 9 T cell receptor beta chains given below trace back to one sample, sequenced in a study of sequential checkpoint blockade in melanoma. Treatment: randomized to nivolumab then ipilimumab (arm A) or the reverse (arm B). The protocol was immunoSEQ multiplex PCR, while the TCRdb copy is restricted to in-frame clones and leaves out a portion. The sample has 17,000 or so clones, about 80% seen once. This specimen was CD8+ T cells sorted from blood (inferred from file names), taken from a patient given nivolumab and ipilimumab in sequence. The receptors come from a human donor with melanoma.

In this sample, this clone turned up a few times. The V and J genes are TRBV19 and TRBJ1-2; 8 nucleotides match TRBD1. The CDR3 sequence is 13 residues long. Trimming cost V 5 bases and J 8 bases; bases outside gene matches: 7. From germline, CDR1 is LNHDA and CDR2 SQIVND (reference sequence). The DNA of the CDR3 is TGTGCCAGTAGTCTCCGGACAGGGTCGGGCTACACCTTC. Translated: CASSLRTGSGYTF.

The rearrangement joins TRBV4-3 to TRBJ1-2, with D perhaps TRBD1 (6 bases). CDR1 LGHNA and CDR2 YSLEER come from the germline V gene. V was cut by 0 bases and J by 3 bases, with 14 bases left in between. CDR3 length: 16 amino acids. The CDR3, as DNA: TGCGCCAGCAGCCAAGATGTCGGGGGGCACGACTATGGCTACACCTTC. Translated: CASSQDVGGHDYGYTF.

This clone has only one observation. This chain connects TRBV7-6 to TRBJ1-4; weak D call: TRBD1 (6 bases). Germline CDR1 SGHVS, CDR2 FNYEAQ. V gave up 4 bases and J gave up 4 bases, with 13 bases separating them. CDR3 length: 15 residues. This CDR3 reads CASSSRTAINEKLFF. The CDR3 DNA follows: TGTGCCAGCAGCTCCCGGACAGCAATTAATGAAAAACTGTTTTTT.

The chain is built from TRBV6-1 and TRBJ2-7; 10 bases map to TRBD1. V shed 3 bases and J 3 bases; nucleotides not matched to a gene: 5. Germline assignment: CDR1 MNHNS and CDR2 SASEGT. The CDR3 has 15 residues. This CDR3 is CASSDLRTGGYEQYF. The DNA for the CDR3 is TGTGCCAGCAGTGACCTTCGGACAGGGGGCTACGAGCAGTACTTC.

This clone came up a few times. The chain is built from TRBV4-3 and TRBJ2-7; D is perhaps TRBD2 (6 bases). Germline CDR1 LGHNA, CDR2 YSLEER. The CDR3 sequence is 16 residues long. V was shortened by 0 bases and J by 1 base, with 13 bases between the two germline ends. CDR3 bases: TGCGCCAGCAGCCAAGAGCAGGGACTCCCTTCCTACGAGCAGTACTTC. Amino acid sequence: CASSQEQGLPSYEQYF.

V and J are TRBV7-9 and TRBJ2-7; D possibly corresponds to TRBD1 (6 bases). The CDR3 length is 12 residues. CDR1 SEHNR and CDR2 FQNEAQ come from the germline V gene (reference sequence). Trimming left V 11 bases short and J 3 bases short, with 14 bases between. In DNA form, the CDR3 reads TGTGCCGGGGGCGGCAGGGTCTACGAGCAGTACTTC. It codes for CAGGGRVYEQYF.

The V and J genes are TRBV28 and TRBJ1-5; the D gene is possibly TRBD1 (5 bases). Germline CDR1 and CDR2: MDHEN and SYDVKM. The CDR3 consists of 14 residues. Trimming removed 5 bases at V and 0 bases at J, with 8 bases between. CDR3 amino acids: CASSDSYSNQPQHF. The CDR3 coding sequence is TGTGCCAGCAGTGACAGTTATAGCAATCAGCCCCAGCATTTT. Variable domain in full (rest from reference TRBV28 and TRBJ1-5): DVKVTQSSRYLVKRTGEKVFLECVQDMDHENMFWYRQDPGLGLRLIYFSYDVKMKEKGDIPEGYSVSREKKERFSLILESASTNQTSMYLCASSDSYSNQPQHFGDGTRLSIL.

Points on this clone: The CDR3 end shows no conserved phenylalanine or tryptophan, and so a read error is likely. V usage is TRBV30 and J usage is TRBJ2-4, with a possible D match to TRBD2 (6 bases). The germline CDR1 and CDR2 sequences are GTSNPN and SVGIG (reference sequence). There are 14 residues in the CDR3. Trimming removed 0 bases from V and 6 bases from J, with 12 bases in between. The CDR3 bases are TGTGCCTGGAGTGTTCCCGCCGGGGGAAACATTCAGTACCTC. Translated: CAWSVPAGGNIQYL.

V usage is TRBV27 and J usage is TRBJ1-1, with D perhaps TRBD1 (5 bases). This CDR3 comprises 15 residues. The ends were cut back, 2 bases at V and 0 bases at J, with 10 bases in the middle. The germline CDR1 and CDR2 sequences are MNHEY and SMNVEV (reference sequence). The CDR3 sequence: CASSLVGQMNTEAFF. The CDR3 nucleotides are TGTGCCAGCAGTTTAGTGGGGCAGATGAACACTGAAGCTTTCTTT.